This T cell receptor (beta chain) was recorded in a study of PD-1 blockade in classical Hodgkin lymphoma. Study results and caveats: When set against healthy donors, newly diagnosed patients were reported to show lower baseline TCR diversity. Patients were excluded if nivolumab began under 1 year after ASCT (the autologous transplant). Patients newly diagnosed and complete responders had comparable baseline diversity.

Time point denoted: cycle 4 day 1 (C4D1), after six to seven weeks of nivolumab. Relapse was seen in all patients after autologous stem cell transplantation, and brentuximab vedotin exposure was variable. Researchers report purifying CD4+ T cells from thawed PBMCs by magnetic negative selection. Profiling relied on immunoSEQ multiplex PCR, and the TCRdb table lists in-frame clones only, not all of them. The table has roughly 30,000 clones, around 80% seen once. V was clipped by 0 bases and J by 0 bases, with 8 bases between them. The CDR3 covers 16 residues. Germline V gene lookup returns CDR1 MNHNY and CDR2 SVGAGI (reference sequence). For this clone: Its specificity is not known.

The sequences come from CD4+ T cells from blood, collected before the fourth cycle of nivolumab. The genes are TRBV6-6 and TRBJ2-2; no clear D gene. The clonotype comes from a human donor with classical Hodgkin lymphoma. CDR3 amino acids: CASSYSMASNTGELFF. The CDR3, as DNA: TGTGCCAGCAGTTACTCGATGGCTTCGAACACCGGGGAGCTGTTTTTT.